This passage covers 32 T cell receptor beta chains from one sample sequenced in a study of blood T cell repertoires in COVID-19. The protocol was immunoSEQ multiplex PCR, while the TCRdb copy is restricted to in-frame clones and leaves out a portion. The table records about 130,000 clones, roughly 79% of them present only once. Sequences were obtained from peripheral blood. These receptors were collected from a man aged 80 or over with acute or convalescent COVID-19.

This rearrangement joins TRBV6-1 to TRBJ2-5; D uncertain. CDR3 length: 13 residues. Trimming pared 2 bases from V and 5 bases from J, leaving 9 bases between. Germline lookup yields CDR1 MNHNS and CDR2 SASEGT. The CDR3 loop is CASSEFLQETQYF. The CDR3 DNA follows: TGTGCCAGCAGTGAATTTTTACAGGAGACCCAGTACTTC.

The V and J genes are TRBV5-1 and TRBJ2-5; TRBD1 matches at 9 bases. This CDR3 region has 15 residues. The V and J ends lost 0 bases and 3 bases, in that order; junction bases with no gene match: 3. CDR1 and CDR2 (germline): SGHRS, YFSETQ. The chain's CDR3 is CASSLARQGEETQYF. In nucleotides, the CDR3 is TGCGCCAGCAGCTTGGCCCGACAGGGGGAAGAGACCCAGTACTTC. Filled out from reference TRBV5-1 and TRBJ2-5, the complete variable domain reads KAGVTQTPRYLIKTRGQQVTLSCSPISGHRSVSWYQQTPGQGLQFLFEYFSETQRNKGNFPGRFSGRQFSNSRSEMNVSTLELGDSALYLCASSLARQGEETQYFGPGTRLLVL.

As to this clone: At the DNA level, this CDR3 is encoded by other sequences in the same sample as well. This chain connects TRBV12-3 or TRBV12-4 to TRBJ2-7, with D perhaps matching TRBD1 (6 bases). V was clipped by 6 bases and J by 2 bases, with 8 bases between them. This CDR3 is 12 amino acids long. The CDR3 protein is CASRGQTYEQYF. Written as DNA, the CDR3 is TGTGCCAGCAGAGGACAGACCTACGAGCAGTACTTC.

This chain uses TRBV28 with TRBJ1-5; TRBD1 matches 11 bases. The CDR3 spans 19 residues. The germline gives CDR1 MDHEN, CDR2 SYDVKM. V was pared by 6 bases and J by 4 bases, with 17 bases of the junction left unmatched. The DNA for the CDR3 is TGTGCCAGCAGACACCATAAGAGGACAGGGGGCGCGCGAAATCAGCCCCAGCATTTT. Translating gives CASRHHKRTGGARNQPQHF.

J is TRBJ2-7 and V is TRBV3-1 (or the pseudogene TRBV3-2), with D perhaps TRBD2 (5 bases). The V gene lost 1 base and the J gene lost 0 bases, with 10 bases spanning the gap. Germline lookup yields CDR1 LGHDT and CDR2 YNNKEL (reference sequence). The length of the CDR3 is 15 residues. CDR3 sequence (DNA): TGTGCCAGCAGCCAAGGTCTAGAGGGCTCCTACGAGCAGTACTTC. Its translation is CASSQGLEGSYEQYF.

This chain uses TRBV18 with TRBJ2-2, with D uncertain. This CDR3 spans 16 amino acids. Germline V gene data show CDR1 as KGHSH and CDR2 as LQKENI. Trimming took 6 bases from V and 4 from J, leaving 18 bases between them. The CDR3 nucleotides are TGTGCCAGCTCGAACCACCCCCCAGGTAGCACCGGGGAGCTGTTTTTT. It yields the protein CASSNHPPGSTGELFF. Supplemented by reference TRBV18 and TRBJ2-2, the full variable domain reads NAGVMQNPRHLVRRRGQEARLRCSPMKGHSHVYWYRQLPEEGLKFMVYLQKENIIDESGMPKERFSAEFPKEGPSILRIQQVVRGDSAAYFCASSNHPPGSTGELFFGEGSRLTVL.

The V and J genes are TRBV5-6 and TRBJ2-1; the match to TRBD1 covers 8 bases. The V and J ends lost 4 bases and 5 bases, in that order; junction bases with no gene match: 8. This CDR3 is 15 amino acids long. Germline V gives CDR1 SGHDT, CDR2 YYEEEE. The DNA of the CDR3 is TGTGCCAGCAGCCCCGGCAGGGGGCTCGACAATGAGCAGTTCTTC. Translating it yields CASSPGRGLDNEQFF.

This chain connects TRBV7-2 to TRBJ1-5; 10 bases are a match to TRBD1. Germline CDR1 SGHTA, CDR2 FQGNSA. The CDR3 is 15 residues long. J was trimmed by 6 bases and V by 5 bases; bases with no gene match: 7. Written as DNA, the CDR3 is TGTGCCAGCAGCAGGACAGGGGGTAATGGTCAGCCCCAGCATTTT. Amino acids: CASSRTGGNGQPQHF.

This chain links TRBV3-1 (or the pseudogene TRBV3-2) with TRBJ2-5, with 8 bases aligning to TRBD2. Germline V lookup: CDR1 LGHDT, CDR2 YNNKEL (reference sequence). CDR3 length: 16 residues. Trimming cost V 1 base and J 5 bases; bases outside gene matches: 9. CDR3 sequence: CASSQVVAGPKETQYF. The CDR3 DNA follows: TGTGCCAGCAGCCAAGTGGTAGCGGGGCCGAAGGAGACCCAGTACTTC.

This clone was seen a handful of times. This chain links TRBV12-3 or TRBV12-4 with TRBJ2-5; D is perhaps TRBD2 (6 bases). Trimming left V 3 bases short and J 4 bases short, with 9 bases between. The CDR3 consists of 13 residues. The CDR3 DNA reads TGTGCCAGCAGTTTCAGCGGGCGAGAGACCCAGTACTTC. It is translated as CASSFSGRETQYF.

The chain is built from TRBV2 and TRBJ2-3; TRBD2 agrees at 8 bases. From germline, CDR1 is SNHLY and CDR2 FYNNEI. This CDR3 is 14 amino acids long. V was pared by 6 bases and J by 5 bases, with 7 bases of the junction left unmatched. CDR3 loop: CASSLSGAQDTQYF. In DNA, the CDR3 is TGTGCCAGCAGCCTTAGCGGGGCCCAAGATACGCAGTATTTT.

V and J are TRBV5-1 and TRBJ1-2; 10 nucleotides align to TRBD1. The V and J ends lost 5 bases and 2 bases, in that order; junction bases with no gene match: 12. Germline V lookup: CDR1 SGHRS, CDR2 YFSETQ. The CDR3 has 17 residues. The CDR3: CASRPVVGTGENYGYTF. The CDR3 nucleotides are TGCGCCAGCAGACCAGTCGTCGGGACAGGGGAGAACTATGGCTACACCTTC.

This clone was found once. V usage is TRBV6-5 and J usage is TRBJ1-4; D is unclear. Trimming pared 0 bases from V and 8 bases from J, leaving 7 bases between. The CDR3 runs 13 residues. The V gene's germline CDR1 is MNHEY and CDR2 SVGAGI. CDR3 amino acids: CASSYSGREKLFF. The CDR3 bases are TGTGCCAGCAGTTACTCTGGGAGGGAAAAACTGTTTTTT.

The chain recombines TRBV6-5 with TRBJ1-5; D gene ambiguous. V lost 6 bases and J 9 bases, leaving 18 bases between the germline ends. The CDR3 has 14 amino acids. Per the germline V gene, CDR1 is MNHEY and CDR2 is SVGAGI. CDR3 nucleotides: TGTGCCAGCAGGGGAGAGGCCCAATCATCGCCCCAGCATTTT. It encodes CASRGEAQSSPQHF.

The J gene is TRBJ1-2, the V gene TRBV19; no firm D call. This CDR3 has 20 residues. Germline V gene data show CDR1 as LNHDA and CDR2 as SQIVND (reference sequence). V was trimmed by 4 bases and J by 0 bases, leaving 27 bases between them. The CDR3 spells CASSNPGSFKTPAPNYGYTF. DNA of the CDR3: TGTGCCAGTAGTAACCCCGGGTCCTTCAAAACTCCCGCACCTAACTATGGCTACACCTTC.

The rearrangement links TRBV19 to TRBJ1-3; TRBD1 aligns across 10 bases. Trimming at V came to 5 bases and at J to 2 bases, leaving 6 bases not matched to a gene. Germline V gene data show CDR1 as LNHDA and CDR2 as SQIVND (reference sequence). The CDR3 totals 16 residues. Here the CDR3 DNA reads TGTGCCAGTAGTGATTCCGGGACAGGGGCTGGAAACACCATATATTTT. Translation gives CASSDSGTGAGNTIYF.

The CDR3 spells CASSLDQSGEQYF. For the CDR3, the DNA is TGTGCCAGCAGCTTAGATCAATCGGGGGAGCAGTACTTC. V and J are TRBV11-3 and TRBJ2-7, with D perhaps matching TRBD2 (5 bases). The ends were cut back, 0 bases at V and 7 bases at J, with 10 bases in the middle. This CDR3 spans 13 amino acids. From germline, CDR1 is SGHNT and CDR2 YENEEA.

Only a few counts were recorded for this clone. The chain combines TRBV19 with TRBJ2-5; D is unclear. Germline V gene lookup returns CDR1 LNHDA and CDR2 SQIVND (reference sequence). V gave up 3 bases and J gave up 4 bases, with 9 bases separating them. This CDR3 is 13 amino acids long. CDR3 residues: CASSIRQAETQYF. In DNA, the CDR3 is TGTGCCAGTAGTATCAGGCAGGCAGAGACCCAGTACTTC.

The CDR3 sequence: CATSVRGGEELRGLGSPLHF. The CDR3 DNA is TGTGCCACCAGTGTGAGGGGAGGGGAAGAGCTCCGAGGCTTGGGTTCACCCCTCCACTTT. The chain couples TRBV24-1 to TRBJ1-6, with D maybe TRBD1 (5 bases). The CDR3 is made up of 20 amino acids. V was shortened by 5 bases and J by 9 bases, with 31 bases between the two germline ends. Germline CDR1 KGHDR, CDR2 SFDVKD.

The chain employs TRBV5-1 and TRBJ1-1; TRBD1 aligns across 12 bases. CDR3 length: 15 amino acids. CDR1 and CDR2 (germline): SGHRS, YFSETQ. The trim removed 4 bases at V and 4 bases at J, leaving 5 bases unmatched. Here the CDR3 reads CASSRGQGAATEAFF. The CDR3, as DNA: TGCGCCAGCAGCCGGGGACAGGGGGCGGCCACTGAAGCTTTCTTT.

This clone has only a few counts. V usage is TRBV25-1 and J usage is TRBJ1-2, with a tentative D call TRBD1 (5 bases). The CDR3 loop spans 13 amino acids. Germline V gene lookup returns CDR1 MGHDK and CDR2 SYGVNS. V shed 6 bases and J shed 4 bases, with 12 bases lying between them. DNA for the CDR3: TGTGCCAGCAGCCAGGGTAATGGCTATGGCTACACCTTC. This translates into CASSQGNGYGYTF.

This chain uses TRBV27 with TRBJ2-7; D may be TRBD1 (5 bases). Germline assignment: CDR1 MNHEY and CDR2 SMNVEV (reference sequence). V lost 3 bases and J lost 2, with 8 bases in between. CDR3 length: 13 residues. The CDR3 protein is CASSFRETYEQYF. The CDR3 bases are TGTGCCAGCAGTTTCAGGGAAACCTACGAGCAGTACTTC.

The genes are TRBV18 and TRBJ1-2, with D possibly being TRBD1 (6 bases). The V gene lost 2 bases and the J gene lost 5 bases, with 15 bases spanning the gap. CDR3 length equals 15 residues. Per germline, CDR1 KGHSH and CDR2 LQKENI. The chain's CDR3 is CASSPSPTGTYGYTF. CDR3 in DNA: TGTGCCAGCTCACCAAGTCCGACAGGTACTTATGGCTACACCTTC.

This chain uses TRBV10-3 with TRBJ2-7; TRBD2 agrees at 11 bases. Germline CDR1 reads ENHRY; CDR2 reads SYGVKD. The CDR3 runs 16 residues. V trimming: 5 bases; J trimming: 2 bases; junction bases outside the gene matches: 8. The CDR3 DNA reads TGTGCCATCAGTAAGACTAGCGGGATAAGTACCTACGAGCAGTACTTC. This sequence encodes CAISKTSGISTYEQYF.

This chain joins TRBV7-2 and TRBJ2-2, with D possibly matching TRBD1 (5 bases). The germline V gene encodes CDR1 SGHTA and CDR2 FQGNSA. Trimming removed 0 bases from V and 5 bases from J, with 10 bases in between. The CDR3 consists of 15 residues. DNA of the CDR3: TGTGCCAGCAGCTTAGCATCAGGGCCTACCGGGGAGCTGTTTTTT. This codes for CASSLASGPTGELFF.

This sequence joins TRBV28 and TRBJ2-7; TRBD1 agrees at 8 bases. The J segment lost 0 bases and the V segment lost 6 bases, leaving 7 bases of the junction unmatched. This CDR3 comprises 15 residues. From germline, CDR1 is MDHEN and CDR2 SYDVKM. CDR3 loop: CASSSGQGSSYEQYF. In DNA form, the CDR3 reads TGTGCCAGCAGCAGTGGACAGGGTAGCTCCTACGAGCAGTACTTC. The variable domain in full, completed from reference TRBV28 and TRBJ2-7, reads DVKVTQSSRYLVKRTGEKVFLECVQDMDHENMFWYRQDPGLGLRLIYFSYDVKMKEKGDIPEGYSVSREKKERFSLILESASTNQTSMYLCASSSGQGSSYEQYFGPGTRLTVT.

This rearrangement joins TRBV7-3 to TRBJ2-5, with D unresolved. The V end was cut by 1 base, the J end by 4 bases, with 7 bases between. Looked up from germline, CDR1 is SGHTA and CDR2 is FQGTGA. This CDR3 is 13 amino acids long. CDR3: CASSLNPGETQYF. CDR3 sequence (DNA): TGTGCCAGCAGCTTAAACCCCGGAGAGACCCAGTACTTC. Drawing the rest from reference TRBV7-3 and TRBJ2-5, the complete variable domain is GAGVSQTPSNKVTEKGKYVELRCDPISGHTALYWYRQSLGQGPEFLIYFQGTGAADDSGLPNDRFFAVRPEGSVSTLKIQRTERGDSAVYLCASSLNPGETQYFGPGTRLLVL.

This chain joins TRBV5-1 and TRBJ2-7, with TRBD1 identical over 8 bases. In germline, CDR1 is SGHRS, CDR2 YFSETQ. The CDR3 is 14 amino acids. Trimming cost V 4 bases and J 4 bases; bases outside gene matches: 7. The DNA for the CDR3 is TGCGCCAGCAGCCCCGGACAGGGAGGATACGAGCAGTACTTC. Translation gives CASSPGQGGYEQYF.

This clone is a singleton in its sample. The chain recombines TRBV5-1 with TRBJ2-3, with 8 bases identical to TRBD1. Germline V gives CDR1 SGHRS, CDR2 YFSETQ. The V and J ends lost 7 bases and 2 bases, in that order; junction bases with no gene match: 3. The CDR3 has 13 residues. The CDR3 bases are TGCGCCAGCGGGACAGGAGACACAGATACGCAGTATTTT. Translated, it gives CASGTGDTDTQYF.

This clone was detected once. This chain uses TRBV3-1 (or the pseudogene TRBV3-2) with TRBJ1-1; D perhaps matches TRBD1 (6 bases). Trimming removed 4 bases from V and 9 bases from J, with 15 bases in between. Germline values: CDR1 LGHDT, CDR2 YNNKEL (reference sequence). The CDR3 runs to 13 residues. The CDR3 protein is CASSPTSGGQAFF. The DNA of the CDR3 is TGTGCCAGCAGCCCCACCAGCGGGGGGCAAGCTTTCTTT.

This clone came up a few times. The chain recombines TRBV6-5 with TRBJ2-5; 8 nucleotides line up with TRBD1. Trimming removed 6 bases from V and 6 bases from J; junction bases left unmatched: 12. The CDR3 contains 15 residues. Germline CDR1 reads MNHEY; CDR2 reads SVGAGI. In DNA form, the CDR3 reads TGTGCCAGCAGGCCCCACCGGGACAGGATGAAGACCCAGTACTTC. As protein: CASRPHRDRMKTQYF.

The chain has TRBV28 and TRBJ2-6, with D hard to call. There are 17 residues in the CDR3. V was clipped by 6 bases and J by 1 base, with 16 bases between them. Germline values: CDR1 MDHEN, CDR2 SYDVKM. The CDR3 loop reads CASRLSVRASGANVLTF. CDR3 nucleotides: TGTGCCAGCAGACTCTCCGTCCGTGCGTCTGGGGCCAACGTCCTGACTTTC.